This T cell receptor (beta chain) is from a study of glioma-infiltrating T cells after dendritic cell vaccination. The ends were cut back, 2 bases at V and 4 bases at J, with 7 bases in the middle. This CDR3 is built from 13 residues. CDR1 SGHTA and CDR2 FQGNSA come from the germline V gene. Time point of the sample: after dendritic cell vaccination, including at tumor progression/relapse. The assay was immunoSEQ multiplex PCR, and TCRdb's table has in-frame clones only and misses some. The table includes tens of thousands of clones, just under 85% detected once. Only a few counts were recorded for this clone.

The rearrangement links TRBV7-2 to TRBJ2-3; D gene uncertain. This TCR was sampled from a human donor with glioblastoma. Source: blood, taken after dendritic cell vaccination. DNA for the CDR3: TGTGCCAGCAGCTTACAGGTGGCAGATACGCAGTATTTT. Protein: CASSLQVADTQYF.